This T cell receptor (beta chain) was documented in a study of cytomegalovirus exposure and HLA in healthy donors (dated by TCRdb to the late 2010s). Describing the broader study: A later analysis indicated that the 90 to 150 validation repertoires were generated on the platform also employed for the approximately 690 repertoires of the first cohort. The aim of the study was to test whether cataloging public T cell receptors could identify signatures of past pathogen exposure. In addition to the first cohort of around 670 subjects, a separate validation cohort of approximately 120 different subjects was used. High-throughput TCR immunosequencing, statistical association of individual TCRs with disease status, and machine learning were combined to predict cytomegalovirus infection status.

Separate from the approximately 670-subject first cohort, the validation cohort of 120 subjects was the group to which the donors belonged. Reading the germline V gene gives CDR1 SQVTM and CDR2 ANQGSEA. The junction shows trimming of 3 bases on V and 4 bases on J, and the gene matches do not reach 6 bases of it. The CDR3 covers 15 residues, taking in both the cysteine and the phenylalanine. The read is trimmed to its CDR3 DNA, 45 bases read in frame from base 1. About this clone itself: Its cognate antigen has yet to be identified. There are no base qualities to consult, and no much larger clone falls within one base.

The research as a whole found: In vitro tests confirmed that three of the cytomegalovirus-associated TCR beta chains recognize cytomegalovirus antigens. In both the original and validation cohorts, the classifier was reported to diagnose cytomegalovirus status with high specificity and sensitivity. A total of around 150 TCR beta chains were listed by the study as associated with cytomegalovirus. Subsequent analysis determined that TCRs grouped into clusters in the first cohort also showed a tendency toward co-occurrence across the 130 or so validation repertoires, and approximately 94% of cluster scores exceeded 0. The authors suggested that the approach could potentially be extended to other disease states and immunological phenotypes. The validation cohort had no HLA typing available for a later analysis, so co-occurrence within that cohort was assessed over all 130 or so repertoires. Across donors, most TCR sequences were observed very rarely, whereas some public TCRs were present in many individuals.

Libraries were constructed by the immunoSEQ multiplex PCR assay. Turning to the authors' computational methods: To diagnose cytomegalovirus status from the catalog of TCR beta chain sequences, a statistical classification framework was built. In its TCRdb copy, this immuneACCESS table keeps in-frame sequences only and misses some clones. Where compared with another copy, unresolved V genes explain less than half of these, and the others have no known cause. V and J calls and clone size are those listed in that table; D and trimming were worked out from the DNA. Within this sample are 150,000 to 180,000 clones, with approximately 86% of them counted one time only. Of the sample, about 20% is held by the ten largest clones.

Specimen: PBMCs. This sequence originates from a man younger than 30 in good health and CMV-seropositive. The rearrangement combines TRBV29-1 with TRBJ2-3; TRBD1 lines up with 11 middle nucleotides. The bases are TGCAGCGTTGAGGGCACGGGACAGGGGGCAGATACGCAGTATTTT. This is translated as CSVEGTGQGADTQYF.